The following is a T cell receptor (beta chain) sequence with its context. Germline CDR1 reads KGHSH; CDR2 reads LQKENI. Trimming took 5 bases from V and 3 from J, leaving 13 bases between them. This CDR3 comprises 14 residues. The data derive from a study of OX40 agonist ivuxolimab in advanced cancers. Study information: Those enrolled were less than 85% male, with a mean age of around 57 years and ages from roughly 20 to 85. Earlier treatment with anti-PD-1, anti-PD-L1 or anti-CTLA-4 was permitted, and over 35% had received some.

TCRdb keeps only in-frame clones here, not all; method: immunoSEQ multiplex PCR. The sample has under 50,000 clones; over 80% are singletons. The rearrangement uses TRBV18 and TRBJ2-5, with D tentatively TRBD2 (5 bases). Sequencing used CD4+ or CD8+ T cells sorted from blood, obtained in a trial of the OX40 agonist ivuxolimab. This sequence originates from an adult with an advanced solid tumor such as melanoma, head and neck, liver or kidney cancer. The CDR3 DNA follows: TGTGCCAGCTCAGAGGACTCCTCCAAAGAGACCCAGTACTTC. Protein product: CASSEDSSKETQYF.